Listed here are 16 T cell receptor beta chains from one sample, sequenced in a study of cytomegalovirus exposure and HLA in healthy donors (dated by TCRdb to 2015 to 2018). Libraries were built with the immunoSEQ multiplex PCR assay. TCRdb retrieved this table from immuneACCESS and kept in-frame rearrangements only. Not all clones are present; in checked studies, unresolved V genes account for under half, and no reason is known for the remainder. Recorded for this sample are 120,000 to 150,000 clones; 86% of them occurred a single time. The top ten clonotypes cover 2.5% to 3.5% of the sample. The material sequenced was PBMCs. These receptors all stem from a man aged 18 to 29 in good health and CMV-seronegative.

V is TRBV6-1 and J is TRBJ2-2; D is unresolved. V lost 4 bases and J lost 5, with 14 bases in between. The CDR3 length is 15 residues. Germline V CDR1 and CDR2: MNHNS, SASEGT. The CDR3 bases are TGTGCCAGCAGTGCGATATGGCCCACGACCGGGGAGCTGTTTTTT. As protein: CASSAIWPTTGELFF.

The chain is built from TRBV10-2 and TRBJ1-1, with D unclear. The CDR3 runs 12 residues. The germline V gene encodes CDR1 WSHSY and CDR2 SAAADI. The germline V and J ends were trimmed by 0 bases and 7 bases, with 6 bases remaining between them. CDR3 residues: CASSESAVEAFF. In nucleotides, the CDR3 is TGCGCCAGCAGTGAGTCTGCGGTTGAAGCTTTCTTT.

The count of this clone is one. This chain uses TRBV30 with TRBJ2-3; TRBD2 matches 9 bases. V was clipped by 1 base and J by 5 bases; unmatched bases: 4. This CDR3 has 14 residues. Germline-derived CDR1 and CDR2 are GTSNPN and SVGIG (reference sequence). CDR3 nucleotides: TGTGCCTGGAGTGGACTAGCGGAGGTAGATACGCAGTATTTT. This codes for CAWSGLAEVDTQYF.

V and J are TRBV5-6 and TRBJ2-7; perhaps TRBD2 as D (6 bases). The germline V gene encodes CDR1 SGHDT and CDR2 YYEEEE. This CDR3 spans 13 amino acids. The V and J ends lost 4 bases and 7 bases respectively, with 15 bases between them. The CDR3 DNA follows: TGTGCCAGCAGCATTTGGGGGGATTGGGAGCAGTACTTC. This codes for CASSIWGDWEQYF.

This clone is a singleton in its sample. V gene TRBV7-7 combines with J gene TRBJ2-5; D possibly corresponds to TRBD2 (5 bases). The CDR3 extends over 13 amino acids. V lost 6 bases and J lost 2, with 10 bases in between. Germline-derived CDR1 and CDR2 are SSHAT and FNYEAQ (reference sequence). The CDR3 DNA follows: TGTGCCAGCAGTTCGGGATTTCAAGAGACCCAGTACTTC. Protein: CASSSGFQETQYF.

V usage is TRBV7-2 and J usage is TRBJ2-7, with a tentative D call TRBD2 (6 bases). The CDR3 has 13 amino acids. V was pared by 1 base and J by 5 bases, with 9 bases between. Germline assignment: CDR1 SGHTA and CDR2 FQGNSA. The CDR3 is CASSLVGGDEQYF. In DNA form, the CDR3 reads TGTGCCAGCAGCTTAGTCGGAGGGGACGAGCAGTACTTC.

This chain joins TRBV5-4 and TRBJ2-7, with D possibly TRBD1 on 5 matching bases. Germline loops: CDR1 SGHNT, CDR2 YYREEE (reference sequence). The CDR3 contains 15 residues. V was shortened by 0 bases and J by 3 bases, with 13 bases between the two germline ends. For the CDR3, the DNA is TGTGCCAGCAGCTTGGAGGCAGGGTATAGCTACGAGCAGTACTTC. Protein product: CASSLEAGYSYEQYF.

The chain couples TRBV11-2 to TRBJ2-1; tentatively, D is TRBD1 (6 bases). CDR1 is SGHAT and CDR2 is FQNNGV in the germline V gene. The CDR3 contains 14 residues. The germline V and J ends were trimmed by 2 bases and 3 bases, with 8 bases remaining between them. CDR3 in amino acids: CASSLRGSYNEQFF. The CDR3 DNA sequence: TGTGCCAGCAGCTTAAGGGGGAGCTACAATGAGCAGTTCTTC.

The genes are TRBV2 and TRBJ1-2, with 7 bases fitting TRBD1. Germline lookup yields CDR1 SNHLY and CDR2 FYNNEI. The CDR3 has 14 amino acids. The junction had 10 bases not matched to a gene; V was cut back by 6 bases and J by 6 bases. The CDR3 coding sequence is TGTGCCAGCAGGGGTCGACAGGGTGAGGATGGCTACACCTTC. This gives the protein CASRGRQGEDGYTF.

V is TRBV23-1 and J is TRBJ2-7; D perhaps matches TRBD2 (5 bases). TRBV23-1 is an ORF, and what it does is uncertain. Trimming shortened V by 4 bases and J by 7 bases, and 26 bases separated the two germline ends. The CDR3 is 17 amino acids. CDR3 nucleotides: TGCGCCAGCAGTCGGGGAGCCTGGACTGAAATCTCGGGGGAGCAGTACTTC. It specifies CASSRGAWTEISGEQYF.

This chain links TRBV10-3 with TRBJ2-3, with 8 bases lining up with TRBD2. CDR3 length equals 15 residues. The V and J ends lost 6 bases and 2 bases, in that order; junction bases with no gene match: 7. Germline CDR1 ENHRY, CDR2 SYGVKD. The CDR3: CAIRPTSGPTDTQYF. CDR3 in DNA: TGTGCCATCAGACCCACTAGCGGCCCCACAGATACGCAGTATTTT.

The V and J genes are TRBV10-1 and TRBJ2-1; 12 bases are shared with TRBD2. CDR3 length: 16 amino acids. CDR1 is WNHNN, CDR2 SYGVQD, per germline (reference sequence). V gave up 6 bases and J gave up 6 bases; unmatched junction bases: 9. The DNA for the CDR3 is TGCGCCAGCAGCCCCCAACTAGCGGGAGGCTCCAATGAGCAGTTCTTC. Its translation: CASSPQLAGGSNEQFF.

The chain uses TRBV28 and TRBJ2-1, with 8 bases matching TRBD2. Germline lookup yields CDR1 MDHEN and CDR2 SYDVKM. The V gene end was trimmed by 3 bases and the J gene end by 4 bases; junction bases not matched to a gene: 8. The CDR3 spans 16 residues. This CDR3 reads CASSLPIAGSYNEQFF. In nucleotides, the CDR3 is TGTGCCAGCAGTTTGCCAATAGCGGGATCTTACAATGAGCAGTTCTTC.

This chain connects TRBV13 to TRBJ1-5, with D maybe TRBD1 (5 bases). Trimming pared 5 bases from V and 3 bases from J, leaving 11 bases between. The CDR3 sequence is 14 residues long. Per the germline V gene, CDR1 is PRHDT and CDR2 is FYEKMQ (reference sequence). DNA of the CDR3: TGTGCCAGCAGCCGTCAGGGTGACAATCAGCCCCAGCATTTT. Amino acids: CASSRQGDNQPQHF.

V is TRBV4-1 and J is TRBJ1-1; TRBD1 is a possible D gene (6 bases). The V and J ends lost 2 bases and 4 bases respectively, with 17 bases between them. CDR3 length equals 16 residues. The germline V gene has CDR1 MGHRA and CDR2 YSYEKL. The CDR3 reads CASSQPRNRDSTEAFF. DNA for the CDR3: TGCGCCAGCAGCCAACCCCGGAACAGGGATAGCACTGAAGCTTTCTTT.

The rearrangement links TRBV19 to TRBJ1-4; no clear D. The germline gives CDR1 LNHDA, CDR2 SQIVND (reference sequence). There are 14 residues in the CDR3. With 3 bases removed from V and 4 bases from J, the gap between germline ends came to 9 bases. The CDR3 coding sequence is TGTGCCAGTAGTATCGGAGGGAATAATGAAAAACTGTTTTTT. It translates to CASSIGGNNEKLFF. Full variable domain (remainder filled in from reference TRBV19 and TRBJ1-4): DGGITQSPKYLFRKEGQNVTLSCEQNLNHDAMYWYRQDPGQGLRLIYYSQIVNDFQKGDIAEGYSVSREKKESFPLTVTSAQKNPTAFYLCASSIGGNNEKLFFGSGTQLSVL.